A few counts support the clone carrying this T cell receptor beta chain. What it binds is unknown. This sample stems from a study of blood T cells in healthy people across ages. This CDR3 has 16 amino acids. Trimming removed 5 bases at V and 0 bases at J, with 15 bases between. CDR1 and CDR2 (germline): SGHTA, FQGTGA. Primers used in a second PCR of roughly 6 to 11 cycles were a sample-barcoded 5' primer and a J-beta primer mix. TCRdb reprocessed the 5' RACE reads via MiXCR and lists one record per CDR3 protein. The sample yields approximately 800,000 distinct CDR3 sequences, under 40% seen once. Study-wide results and limits: As age increased, TCR beta diversity per million T cells fell in a roughly linear fashion. Long-lived and aged donors differed, with more naive CD4+ cells and higher diversity in the long-lived. The study could not conclusively compare naive and antigen-experienced cells, given its unsorted PBMCs. The unknown donor CMV status may have confounded expanded clonotype changes.

Sample: blood. This TCR came from a man between 18 and 35 years old in good health. The chain has TRBV7-3 and TRBJ2-3; D is unclear. DNA of the CDR3: TGTGCCAGCAGCCCAAACCAGGTTTCTAGCACAGATACGCAGTATTTT. This sequence encodes CASSPNQVSSTDTQYF.